A single sample is the source of the 2 T cell receptor beta chains below, sequenced in a study of OX40 agonist ivuxolimab in advanced cancers. Produced via immunoSEQ multiplex PCR; TCRdb's table is partial and in-frame only. The table has tens of thousands of clones, approximately 90% seen once. The material sequenced was CD4+ or CD8+ T cells sorted from blood, taken in a trial of the OX40 agonist ivuxolimab. The receptor set was obtained from an adult with an advanced solid tumor such as melanoma, head and neck, liver or kidney cancer.

This clone occurred once. The chain uses TRBV7-6 and TRBJ2-7; either TRBD1 or TRBD2 may fit D (6 bases each). Germline CDR1 is SGHVS and CDR2 is FNYEAQ. V shed 5 bases and J shed 6 bases, with 14 bases lying between them. This CDR3 is 13 amino acids long. The CDR3 here is CASSQGGYSEQYF. The CDR3 nucleotides are TGTGCCAGCAGCCAAGGGGGGTACAGCGAGCAGTACTTC.

This chain links TRBV19 with TRBJ2-1; 7 nucleotides agree with TRBD2. CDR1 is LNHDA, CDR2 SQIVND, per germline (reference sequence). Germline trimming cut 3 bases from V and 0 bases from J; bases unmatched to any gene: 8. The CDR3 is 17 amino acids. CDR3 residues: CASSIYSGPSSYNEQFF. CDR3 sequence (DNA): TGTGCCAGTAGTATTTATAGCGGGCCCAGCTCCTACAATGAGCAGTTCTTC.